These 24 T cell receptor beta chains share one sample of origin, sequenced in a study of a mutant IDH1 vaccine in newly diagnosed glioma. The repertoire was sequenced with immunoSEQ multiplex PCR; TCRdb's copy has only in-frame clones and lacks some. The sample has 88,000 or so clones; almost 85% are singletons. These TCRs are of unknown antigen specificity. Described time point: week 23, last vaccination. The content of each vaccine dose was 300 ug of mutant IDH1 20-mer peptide, and topical imiquimod accompanied it. Material: PBMCs, obtained from a glioma patient whose treatment included an IDH1 peptide vaccine. These receptors originate from a man aged 25-45 years with glioma. Some clones in this sample may be carry-over from other donors' samples.

This sequence joins TRBV2 and TRBJ2-5; 12 bases align to TRBD1. The CDR3 consists of 16 residues. The germline CDR1 and CDR2 sequences are SNHLY and FYNNEI. V was clipped by 6 bases and J by 4 bases; unmatched bases: 9. The CDR3: CASRSGTGGRGETQYF. CDR3 in DNA: TGTGCCAGCAGGTCCGGGACAGGGGGCCGGGGAGAGACCCAGTACTTC.

The CDR3 spells CASSYRTRLAGNTIYF. In DNA form, the CDR3 reads TGTGCCAGCAGTTACCGTACTAGGTTAGCTGGAAACACCATATATTTT. The chain recombines TRBV6-6 with TRBJ1-3; D is unresolved. Germline V gene lookup returns CDR1 MNHNY and CDR2 SVGAGI (reference sequence). Deletions cut 2 bases from V and 2 bases from J, with 13 bases between. CDR3 length equals 16 residues.

The genes are TRBV30 and TRBJ2-1; the D is unclear. V lost 0 bases, J lost 6 bases, and 24 bases lay in between. CDR1 is GTSNPN, CDR2 SVGIG, per germline (reference sequence). The CDR3 loop spans 18 amino acids. The CDR3 DNA sequence: TGTGCCTGGAGTGTACTTGGTTTGGCTTTTTATTTTGGCAATGAGCAGTTCTTC. Encoded protein: CAWSVLGLAFYFGNEQFF.

This chain uses TRBV6-1 with TRBJ1-1; 9 bases are a match to TRBD1. Germline V gene sequence: CDR1 MNHNS, CDR2 SASEGT. The junction had 8 bases not matched to a gene; V was cut back by 5 bases and J by 7 bases. The CDR3 totals 14 residues. The CDR3 here is CASSLTTGGIEAFF. The CDR3 DNA reads as TGTGCCAGCAGTTTGACCACAGGGGGCATTGAAGCTTTCTTT.

The V and J genes are TRBV4-1 and TRBJ1-2; no firm D call. The CDR3 is made up of 16 amino acids. Trimming cost V 0 bases and J 4 bases, with 15 bases left between them. The germline gives CDR1 MGHRA, CDR2 YSYEKL. The CDR3 nucleotides are TGCGCCAGCAGCCAAGAGATTTCGGTTCGTGGCTATGGCTACACCTTC. It specifies CASSQEISVRGYGYTF.

The chain couples TRBV6-1 to TRBJ2-1, with a tentative D call TRBD1 (6 bases). V lost 9 bases, J lost 8 bases, and 17 bases lay in between. The CDR3 sequence is 13 residues long. CDR1 MNHNS and CDR2 SASEGT come from the germline V gene. This chain's CDR3 is CASSSQGWYEQFF. The CDR3 bases are TGTGCCAGTTCCTCTCAGGGGTGGTATGAGCAGTTCTTC.

This clone was seen a few times. This sequence joins TRBV28 and TRBJ2-6; D gene unclear. Germline V CDR1 and CDR2: MDHEN, SYDVKM. The CDR3 totals 15 residues. With 1 base removed from V and 2 bases from J, the gap between germline ends came to 6 bases. This CDR3 is CASSLYLPGANVLTF. The CDR3 DNA follows: TGTGCCAGCAGTTTATACCTCCCTGGGGCCAACGTCCTGACTTTC.

This clone was seen a single time. CDR3 in amino acids: CASSISHTVTNEQFF. CDR3 in DNA: TGTGCCAGTAGTATATCCCACACAGTTACGAATGAGCAGTTCTTC. The rearrangement uses TRBV19 and TRBJ2-1; D gene uncertain. This CDR3 is 15 amino acids long. CDR1 is LNHDA and CDR2 is SQIVND in the germline V gene (reference sequence). Trimming cost V 2 bases and J 7 bases, with 15 bases left between them.

The V gene is TRBV19, the J gene TRBJ2-3; 11 bases are a match to TRBD2. The CDR3 has 20 amino acids. V lost 5 bases and J lost 0; bases outside the gene matches: 16. Germline V lookup: CDR1 LNHDA, CDR2 SQIVND (reference sequence). In DNA form, the CDR3 reads TGTGCCAGTAGTGCTTTTCTAGTAGCGGGGGGGAACACGAGCACAGATACGCAGTATTTT. This translates into CASSAFLVAGGNTSTDTQYF.

Only a few counts were recorded for this clone. CDR3 protein: CASSISFYNTEAFF. In DNA form, the CDR3 reads TGTGCCAGTAGTATATCGTTTTATAACACTGAAGCTTTCTTT. The genes are TRBV19 and TRBJ1-1, with D hard to call. The CDR3 is 14 residues long. Trimming took off 2 bases at V and 2 bases at J, with 9 bases between the two ends. CDR1 LNHDA and CDR2 SQIVND come from the germline V gene (reference sequence).

In its sample, this clone was seen a few times. This chain joins TRBV15 and TRBJ2-1; D gene ambiguous. This CDR3 has 16 amino acids. Trimming shortened V by 1 base and J by 9 bases, and 19 bases separated the two germline ends. CDR1 and CDR2 from the germline V gene are LNHNV and YYDKDF (reference sequence). The CDR3 protein is CATSRVGLAATGEQFF. The DNA for the CDR3 is TGTGCCACCAGCAGAGTAGGCCTCGCAGCTACCGGTGAGCAGTTCTTC.

The chain carries TRBV11-1 and TRBJ2-1; possibly TRBD2 for D (6 bases). The CDR3 spans 16 residues. Between the trimmed V and J ends, which lost 5 bases and 0 bases, there was a span of 14 bases. Germline V CDR1 and CDR2: SGHAT, FQDESV (reference sequence). In DNA form, the CDR3 reads TGTGCCAGCAGCCCCGGTTCGGGAGACTCCTACAATGAGCAGTTCTTC. Translation gives CASSPGSGDSYNEQFF.

V usage is TRBV11-2 and J usage is TRBJ2-7; D is perhaps TRBD1 (6 bases). The CDR3 covers 14 residues. The germline CDR1 and CDR2 sequences are SGHAT and FQNNGV. Trimming shortened V by 3 bases and J by 5 bases, and 14 bases separated the two germline ends. The CDR3 DNA reads as TGTGCCAGCAGCTTGTCCAGGGGAAGTCACGAGCAGTACTTC. This codes for CASSLSRGSHEQYF.

On this clone: The same CDR3 also results from other DNA sequences found in this sample. The V and J genes are TRBV7-2 and TRBJ2-6, with a tentative D call TRBD1 (5 bases). Germline V gene lookup returns CDR1 SGHTA and CDR2 FQGNSA. The CDR3 is made up of 14 amino acids. The V gene lost 7 bases and the J gene lost 10 bases, with 17 bases spanning the gap. CDR3 in DNA: TGTGCCAGCAACCAGGGCTCATATACTAACGTCCTGACTTTC. Its protein is CASNQGSYTNVLTF.

This clone was seen more than once but under ten times. The CDR3 loop is CASSPWTGGNTEAFF. CDR3 sequence (DNA): TGCGCCAGCAGCCCGTGGACAGGGGGGAACACTGAAGCTTTCTTT. The chain uses TRBV5-1 and TRBJ1-1; 10 positions match TRBD1. The CDR3 has 15 amino acids. The germline V gene encodes CDR1 SGHRS and CDR2 YFSETQ. The ends lost 4 bases at V and 1 base at J; junction bases unmatched: 4.

The chain joins TRBV6-1 to TRBJ1-5; 10 bases are a match to TRBD1. Germline CDR1 and CDR2: MNHNS and SASEGT. With 4 bases clipped from V and 3 bases from J, the junction kept 3 bases outside the gene matches. CDR3 length equals 15 residues. CDR3 sequence (DNA): TGTGCCAGCAGTGTGGGACAGGGGCTCAATCAGCCCCAGCATTTT. Amino acid sequence: CASSVGQGLNQPQHF.

This chain links TRBV9 with TRBJ1-1; D remains ambiguous. The V gene lost 1 base and the J gene lost 5 bases, with 3 bases spanning the gap. Germline values: CDR1 SGDLS, CDR2 YYNGEE. This CDR3 contains 11 residues. The CDR3 region has the DNA TGTGCCAGCAGCGTATTGACTGAAGCTTTCTTT. Protein: CASSVLTEAFF.

In DNA form, the CDR3 reads TGTGCCTGGACCATTCCGGGACAGTTCTACAATGAGCAGTTCTTC. Its protein is CAWTIPGQFYNEQFF. This chain connects TRBV30 to TRBJ2-1, with TRBD1 identical over 7 bases. This CDR3 is built from 15 residues. The germline gives CDR1 GTSNPN, CDR2 SVGIG (reference sequence). V shed 4 bases, J shed 3 bases, and the junction held 9 bases outside the gene matches.

The chain uses TRBV7-2 and TRBJ2-3, with D possibly matching TRBD2 (5 bases). Trimming left V 4 bases short and J 4 bases short, with 12 bases between. The CDR3 extends over 14 amino acids. Germline values: CDR1 SGHTA, CDR2 FQGNSA. CDR3 loop: CASSSGIDSDTQYF. The CDR3 bases are TGTGCCAGCAGCTCCGGGATAGACTCAGATACGCAGTATTTT.

V usage is TRBV7-9 and J usage is TRBJ1-2, with 8 positions matching TRBD1. CDR3 size: 16 residues. V dropped 5 bases and J dropped 2; count of bases not matched to a gene: 10. Germline values: CDR1 SEHNR, CDR2 FQNEAQ (reference sequence). The CDR3 spells CASSLGTGSLNYGYTF. CDR3 DNA sequence: TGTGCCAGCAGCCTAGGGACAGGCTCCCTCAACTATGGCTACACCTTC.

This clone was counted once. The chain recombines TRBV30 with TRBJ1-3; tentatively, D is TRBD1 (5 bases). The V end lost 2 bases, the J end lost 0 bases, and 11 bases lay between the germline ends. CDR1 GTSNPN and CDR2 SVGIG come from the germline V gene (reference sequence). This CDR3 comprises 15 residues. DNA of the CDR3: TGTGCCTGGAGTACCGGGACGGTCTCTGGAAACACCATATATTTT. It specifies CAWSTGTVSGNTIYF.

The CDR3 bases are TGTGCCAGCAGTGAAAACAGGGCCCGCACAGATACGCAGTATTTT. It is translated as CASSENRARTDTQYF. The V gene is TRBV6-1, the J gene TRBJ2-3; maybe TRBD1 (6 bases). In germline, CDR1 is MNHNS, CDR2 SASEGT. The CDR3 is 15 amino acids. The V end lost 2 bases, the J end lost 1 base, and 10 bases lay between the germline ends.

This chain uses TRBV18 with TRBJ2-5; 11 positions agree with TRBD1. Per germline, CDR1 KGHSH and CDR2 LQKENI. The CDR3 consists of 16 residues. V lost 2 bases and J lost 1; bases outside the gene matches: 3. The CDR3 sequence is CASSPGTGGLQETQYF. The CDR3 DNA follows: TGTGCCAGCTCACCAGGGACAGGGGGTCTCCAAGAGACCCAGTACTTC.

As regards this clone: Other DNA variants within this sample encode the same CDR3. The genes are TRBV27 and TRBJ2-7, with a possible D match to TRBD2 (6 bases). Germline lookup yields CDR1 MNHEY and CDR2 SMNVEV (reference sequence). The CDR3 length is 16 residues. V lost 0 bases, J lost 0 bases, and 12 bases lay in between. CDR3 nucleotides: TGTGCCAGCAGTTTATCGGGTAGCGGATCCTCCTACGAGCAGTACTTC. Amino acid sequence: CASSLSGSGSSYEQYF.